Below, 27 T cell receptor beta chains from the same sample are listed, as sequenced in a study of blood T cells in healthy people across ages. PCR was performed a second time for about 7 to 11 cycles using a sample-barcoded 5' primer and a J-beta primer mix. A single record per CDR3 protein comes from TCRdb applying MiXCR to the 5' RACE reads. The sample records over a million distinct CDR3 sequences, roughly 59% being singletons. Material for sequencing was blood. The receptor set was obtained from a man aged 18 to 30 in good health.

The chain recombines TRBV27 with TRBJ1-2; no clear D gene. Germline CDR1 and CDR2: MNHEY and SMNVEV (reference sequence). V was shortened by 6 bases and J by 4 bases, with 12 bases between the two germline ends. The CDR3 is 13 residues long. The CDR3 nucleotides are TGTGCCAGCAGCACGCTAGACACCTATGGCTACACCTTC. Amino acid sequence: CASSTLDTYGYTF.

This clonotype was recorded only once. The rearrangement links TRBV2 to TRBJ1-6; possible D gene TRBD1, 6 bases. The CDR3 length is 13 residues. The V gene's germline CDR1 is SNHLY and CDR2 FYNNEI. V was clipped by 7 bases and J by 6 bases, with 10 bases between them. CDR3 sequence: CASTGQFNSPLHF. Here the CDR3 DNA reads TGTGCCAGCACCGGACAGTTTAATTCACCCCTCCACTTT. Together with reference TRBV2 and TRBJ1-6, the CDR3 gives the full variable domain: EPEVTQTPSHQVTQMGQEVILRCVPISNHLYFYWYRQILGQKVEFLVSFYNNEISEKSEIFDDQFSVERPDGSNFTLKIRSTKLEDSAMYFCASTGQFNSPLHFGNGTRLTVT.

This clonotype is a singleton in its sample. The chain combines TRBV28 with TRBJ2-2; no clear D. CDR1 is MDHEN, CDR2 SYDVKM, per germline. The CDR3 is 16 residues long. The V end was cut by 9 bases, the J end by 6 bases, with 23 bases between. The CDR3 spells CASTLLTGSEAGELFF. CDR3 coding DNA: TGTGCCAGTACACTCCTGACCGGGTCCGAGGCCGGGGAGCTGTTTTTT. Using reference TRBV28 and TRBJ2-2 for the parts outside the CDR3, the full variable domain is DVKVTQSSRYLVKRTGEKVFLECVQDMDHENMFWYRQDPGLGLRLIYFSYDVKMKEKGDIPEGYSVSREKKERFSLILESASTNQTSMYLCASTLLTGSEAGELFFGEGSRLTVL.

The V call is TRBV5-1, the J call TRBJ2-3; D is unclear. Germline loops: CDR1 SGHRS, CDR2 YFSETQ. This CDR3 region has 13 residues. V dropped 3 bases and J dropped 5 bases, with 10 bases sitting between them. Here the CDR3 DNA reads TGCGCCAGCAGCTCTCCCGGTAAAGATACGCAGTATTTT. Encoded protein: CASSSPGKDTQYF.

The genes are TRBV20-1 and TRBJ1-5; possibly TRBD1 for D (6 bases). CDR1 and CDR2 (germline): DFQATT, SNEGSKA (reference sequence). V lost 7 bases and J lost 6, with 16 bases in between. This CDR3 comprises 13 residues. The CDR3 spells CSDKRQVGQPQHF. CDR3 coding DNA: TGCAGTGACAAGAGACAGGTCGGTCAGCCCCAGCATTTT.

The J gene is TRBJ1-1, the V gene TRBV7-6; D remains ambiguous. The V end was cut by 5 bases, the J end by 4 bases, with 11 bases between. CDR1 and CDR2 (germline): SGHVS, FNYEAQ. The CDR3 consists of 13 residues. The CDR3 spells CASSPLWGTEAFF. For the CDR3, the DNA is TGTGCCAGCAGCCCCCTCTGGGGCACTGAAGCTTTCTTT.

This CDR3 reads CASSSIRGASTDTQYF. CDR3 coding DNA: TGTGCCAGTAGCTCGATAAGGGGGGCTAGCACAGATACGCAGTATTTT. This sequence joins TRBV19 and TRBJ2-3; either TRBD1 or TRBD2 may supply D (6 bases each). Per germline, CDR1 LNHDA and CDR2 SQIVND (reference sequence). The CDR3 extends over 16 amino acids. V gave up 6 bases and J gave up 0 bases, with 16 bases separating them.

The chain links TRBV7-9 to TRBJ2-1, with D unresolved. CDR1 is SEHNR and CDR2 is FQNEAQ in the germline V gene (reference sequence). There are 13 residues in the CDR3. V gave up 1 base and J gave up 6 bases, with 7 bases separating them. The CDR3 protein is CASSLGQINEQFF. Written as DNA, the CDR3 is TGTGCCAGCAGCTTAGGGCAGATCAATGAGCAGTTCTTC. The complete variable domain, with remaining parts taken from reference TRBV7-9 and TRBJ2-1, reads DTGVSQNPRHKITKRGQNVTFRCDPISEHNRLYWYRQTLGQGPEFLTYFQNEAQLEKSRLLSDRFSAERPKGSFSTLEIQRTEQGDSAMYLCASSLGQINEQFFGPGTRLTVL.

This clonotype was recorded once. V and J are TRBV6-6 and TRBJ1-6; D might be TRBD1 (5 bases). The CDR3 consists of 15 residues. V shed 0 bases and J shed 8 bases, with 11 bases lying between them. Per germline, CDR1 MNHNY and CDR2 SVGAGI (reference sequence). CDR3 DNA sequence: TGTGCCAGCAGTTACTCGGGGATAGGGGATTCACCCCTCCACTTT. Protein: CASSYSGIGDSPLHF.

The chain recombines TRBV20-1 with TRBJ2-1; TRBD2 matches at 11 bases. V lost 5 bases to trimming and J lost 0 bases; unmatched junction nucleotides: 9. The CDR3 has 17 residues. From germline, CDR1 is DFQATT and CDR2 SNEGSKA (reference sequence). The CDR3 coding sequence is TGCAGTGCTCCCCGGACTAGCGGGTGGAGCTCCTACAATGAGCAGTTCTTC. Residues: CSAPRTSGWSSYNEQFF.

The chain is built from TRBV4-3 and TRBJ2-7; TRBD2 aligns across 14 bases. Germline V gene sequence: CDR1 LGHNA, CDR2 YSLEER. The CDR3 loop spans 16 amino acids. V lost 4 bases, J lost 2 bases, and 4 bases stayed unmatched. The chain's CDR3 is CASSPGLAGGTYEQYF. The CDR3 DNA follows: TGCGCCAGCAGCCCCGGACTAGCGGGGGGTACCTACGAGCAGTACTTC.

This clonotype was detected a few times. The genes are TRBV6-2 or TRBV6-3 and TRBJ2-7, with 10 bases fitting TRBD1. V shed 5 bases, J shed 2 bases, and the junction held 6 bases outside the gene matches. The CDR3 is made up of 15 amino acids. The germline gives CDR1 MNHEY, CDR2 SVGEGT. This chain's CDR3 is CASSRTGTGAYEQYF. Here the CDR3 DNA reads TGTGCCAGCAGTCGTACCGGGACAGGGGCCTACGAGCAGTACTTC.

V is TRBV25-1 and J is TRBJ2-5; tentative D call: TRBD1 (6 bases). V was clipped by 8 bases and J by 3 bases, with 16 bases between them. This CDR3 has 14 amino acids. The germline gives CDR1 MGHDK, CDR2 SYGVNS. CDR3 protein: CASARQVGKETQYF. The CDR3 DNA follows: TGTGCCAGCGCCCGACAGGTTGGAAAAGAGACCCAGTACTTC.

CDR3 sequence reads: CASRDRQVYNSPLHF. The CDR3 region has the DNA TGTGCCAGCAGAGACAGACAGGTCTATAATTCACCCCTCCACTTT. This chain connects TRBV5-6 to TRBJ1-6; possibly TRBD1 for D (6 bases). Trimming took 5 bases from V and 3 from J, leaving 12 bases between them. Germline lookup yields CDR1 SGHDT and CDR2 YYEEEE. The CDR3 length is 15 residues. Full variable domain (rest looked up from reference TRBV5-6 and TRBJ1-6): DAGVTQSPTHLIKTRGQQVTLRCSPKSGHDTVSWYQQALGQGPQFIFQYYEEEERQRGNFPDRFSGHQFPNYSSELNVNALLLGDSALYLCASRDRQVYNSPLHFGNGTRLTVT.

The gene calls are TRBV4-3 and TRBJ2-7; D possibly uses TRBD1 or TRBD2 (6 bases each). The CDR3 length is 12 residues. Germline CDR1 LGHNA, CDR2 YSLEER. V lost 3 bases, J lost 7 bases, and 10 bases lay in between. CDR3 residues: CASSHGGGEQYF. The CDR3, as DNA: TGCGCCAGCAGCCACGGAGGGGGGGAGCAGTACTTC.

The chain is built from TRBV2 and TRBJ1-5, with D possibly TRBD1 on 6 matching bases. In germline, CDR1 is SNHLY, CDR2 FYNNEI. V gave up 6 bases and J gave up 4 bases, with 13 bases separating them. This CDR3 has 14 amino acids. CDR3 in amino acids: CASRGEGGNQPQHF. In nucleotides, the CDR3 is TGTGCCAGCAGGGGGGAGGGGGGAAATCAGCCCCAGCATTTT.

This rearrangement joins TRBV20-1 to TRBJ2-7; a weak D match, TRBD2 (5 bases). Trimming took off 1 base at V and 3 bases at J, with 10 bases between the two ends. Germline assignment: CDR1 DFQATT and CDR2 SNEGSKA (reference sequence). This CDR3 spans 13 amino acids. The CDR3, as DNA: TGCAGTGCTAGAGCGGTGGGAGTCTACGAGCAGTACTTC. It yields the protein CSARAVGVYEQYF.

The CDR3 DNA follows: TGTGCCAGCAGCTTGGTAATACAAGATGAGCAGTACTTC. Protein product: CASSLVIQDEQYF. This rearrangement joins TRBV5-5 to TRBJ2-4, with D unclear. The CDR3 totals 13 residues. Trimming stripped 0 bases from V and 13 bases from J, with 14 bases between. Looked up from germline, CDR1 is SGHKS and CDR2 is YYEKEE (reference sequence). The full variable domain, completed using reference TRBV5-5 and TRBJ2-4, is DAGVTQSPTHLIKTRGQQVTLRCSPISGHKSVSWYQQVLGQGPQFIFQYYEKEERGRGNFPDRFSARQFPNYSSELNVNALLLGDSALYLCASSLVIQDEQYFGAGTRLSVL.

The V call is TRBV6-6, the J call TRBJ2-4; D assignment may be TRBD1 or TRBD2 (5 bases each). TRBJ2-7 matches the DNA end more closely, so the J call is doubtful. The CDR3 consists of 13 residues. Germline V gene data show CDR1 as MNHNY and CDR2 as SVGAGI (reference sequence). CDR3 bases: TGTGCCAGCGGTCGTCCTTTGGGGGACGAGCAGTACTTC. It is translated as CASGRPLGDEQYF.

This rearrangement joins TRBV7-4 to TRBJ1-5; no clear D gene. This CDR3 contains 14 residues. Germline loops: CDR1 SGHVT, CDR2 SQSDAQ. The V and J ends lost 4 bases and 0 bases respectively, with 7 bases between them. DNA of the CDR3: TGTGCCAGCAGCTCCTCAATTAGCAATCAGCCCCAGCATTTT. This sequence encodes CASSSSISNQPQHF.

This chain connects TRBV7-9 to TRBJ1-1; D is ambiguous. Germline V gene data show CDR1 as SEHNR and CDR2 as FQNEAQ (reference sequence). The ends were cut back, 4 bases at V and 0 bases at J, with 12 bases in the middle. The CDR3 runs to 15 residues. The CDR3 sequence is CASSSLSEMNTEAFF. The CDR3 bases are TGTGCCAGCAGCTCTCTCAGCGAAATGAACACTGAAGCTTTCTTT. The entire variable domain, with the rest obtained from reference TRBV7-9 and TRBJ1-1, is as follows: DTGVSQNPRHKITKRGQNVTFRCDPISEHNRLYWYRQTLGQGPEFLTYFQNEAQLEKSRLLSDRFSAERPKGSFSTLEIQRTEQGDSAMYLCASSSLSEMNTEAFFGQGTRLTVV.

This clonotype came up many times. The CDR3 coding sequence is TGCAGTGCTCGGACCGGACTAGCGGGGGCTCTCCACTCCTACGAGCAGTACTTC. Residues: CSARTGLAGALHSYEQYF. V and J are TRBV20-1 and TRBJ2-7; 13 nucleotides align to TRBD2. The CDR3 has 18 residues. CDR1 is DFQATT and CDR2 is SNEGSKA in the germline V gene (reference sequence). The V segment lost 5 bases and the J segment 0 bases; nucleotides outside the gene matches: 13.

This clonotype was observed a few times. The chain employs TRBV5-6 and TRBJ2-3, with 10 nucleotides matching TRBD2. Germline V gene lookup returns CDR1 SGHDT and CDR2 YYEEEE. This CDR3 region has 15 residues. Trimming cost V 4 bases and J 3 bases; bases outside gene matches: 5. CDR3 sequence: CASSPGTSETDTQYF. CDR3 coding DNA: TGTGCCAGCAGCCCCGGGACTAGCGAAACAGATACGCAGTATTTT.

This clonotype has a handful of counts. The V gene is TRBV29-1, the J gene TRBJ1-2, with D hard to call. The germline V gene has CDR1 SQVTM and CDR2 ANQGSEA. The CDR3 has 13 amino acids. V gave up 3 bases and J gave up 0 bases, with 8 bases separating them. The DNA of the CDR3 is TGCAGCGTTGAGACTTCCACTAACTATGGCTACACCTTC. Its translation: CSVETSTNYGYTF.

This clonotype appeared a few times. The V call is TRBV29-1, the J call TRBJ2-1, with 11 bases that match TRBD2. In germline, CDR1 is SQVTM, CDR2 ANQGSEA. The CDR3 contains 16 residues. The junction had 14 bases not matched to a gene; V was cut back by 3 bases and J by 10 bases. Here the CDR3 reads CSVELLAGVNEWEQFF. The CDR3 DNA sequence: TGCAGCGTTGAGTTACTAGCGGGAGTCAACGAGTGGGAGCAGTTCTTC.

The chain links TRBV20-1 to TRBJ2-3; 8 bases line up with TRBD2. Germline assignment: CDR1 DFQATT and CDR2 SNEGSKA (reference sequence). V lost 3 bases, J lost 3 bases, and 8 bases stayed unmatched. The CDR3 has 15 residues. The CDR3 sequence is CSARVLSGGTDTQYF. The CDR3 DNA reads TGCAGTGCTAGGGTTCTAAGCGGGGGAACAGATACGCAGTATTTT.

This clonotype appeared a few times. J is TRBJ2-7 and V is TRBV6-5, with 11 bases fitting TRBD1. Germline CDR1 and CDR2: MNHEY and SVGAGI. This CDR3 spans 15 amino acids. With 6 bases clipped from V and 2 bases from J, the junction kept 6 bases outside the gene matches. The CDR3: CASSRDRGSAYEQYF. The CDR3 region has the DNA TGTGCCAGCAGCCGGGACAGGGGGTCGGCCTACGAGCAGTACTTC.